This TCR beta chain appears in the sequencing data of a study of T-cell reconstitution after alpha-beta-depleted transplantation in children. Study observations and caveats: The origin of alpha-beta T cells about two months after transplant was reportedly several hundred expanded graft clones. T-cell counts and diversity at one year post-transplant came mainly from newly produced T cells. Some patients' high day-60 TCRbeta diversity was traced to surviving recipient T cells and thymic progenitors.

This clonotype was found a few times. What it binds is not known. The CDR3 runs 17 residues. With 0 bases removed from V and 3 bases from J, the gap between germline ends came to 17 bases. Germline values: CDR1 LGHDT, CDR2 YNNKEL (reference sequence). The TCRbeta library incorporated unique molecular identifiers. TCRdb called the PCR reads again in MiXCR, with one record for every CDR3 protein. Among 600,000 to 800,000 distinct CDR3 sequences, about an eighth were seen once, and the ten largest hold around 0.8%. This specimen was PBMCs, taken before TCRalphabeta/CD19-depleted stem cell transplant. The receptor was derived from a girl aged 2 to 10 with congenital amegakaryocytic thrombocytopenia, due to receive a stem cell transplant. The genes are TRBV3-1 and TRBJ1-1; the D is unclear. CDR3 region: CASSQDQPVRGYTEAFF. The CDR3 DNA reads TGTGCCAGCAGCCAAGATCAGCCAGTTCGAGGTTACACTGAAGCTTTCTTT.